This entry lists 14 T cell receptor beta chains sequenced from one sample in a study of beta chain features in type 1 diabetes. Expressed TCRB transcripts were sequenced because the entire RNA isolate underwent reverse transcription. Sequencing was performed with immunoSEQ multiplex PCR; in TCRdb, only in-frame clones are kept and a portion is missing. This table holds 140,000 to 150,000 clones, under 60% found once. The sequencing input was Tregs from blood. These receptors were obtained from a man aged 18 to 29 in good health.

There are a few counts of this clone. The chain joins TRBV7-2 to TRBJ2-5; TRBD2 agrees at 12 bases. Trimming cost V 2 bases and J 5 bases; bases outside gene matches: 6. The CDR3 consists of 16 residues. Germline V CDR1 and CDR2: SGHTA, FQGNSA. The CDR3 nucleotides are TGTGCCAGCAGCTTACGACTAGCGGGAGTGGGTGAGACCCAGTACTTC. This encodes CASSLRLAGVGETQYF. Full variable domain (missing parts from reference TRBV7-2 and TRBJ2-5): GAGVSQSPSNKVTEKGKDVELRCDPISGHTALYWYRQSLGQGLEFLIYFQGNSAPDKSGLPSDRFSAERTGGSVSTLTIQRTQQEDSAVYLCASSLRLAGVGETQYFGPGTRLLVL.

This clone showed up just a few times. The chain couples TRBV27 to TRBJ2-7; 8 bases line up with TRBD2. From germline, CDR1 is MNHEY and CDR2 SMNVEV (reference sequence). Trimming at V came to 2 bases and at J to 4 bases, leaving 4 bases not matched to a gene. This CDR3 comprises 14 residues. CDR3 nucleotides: TGTGCCAGCAGTTTAGGGCGGGGGGTATACGAGCAGTACTTC. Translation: CASSLGRGVYEQYF.

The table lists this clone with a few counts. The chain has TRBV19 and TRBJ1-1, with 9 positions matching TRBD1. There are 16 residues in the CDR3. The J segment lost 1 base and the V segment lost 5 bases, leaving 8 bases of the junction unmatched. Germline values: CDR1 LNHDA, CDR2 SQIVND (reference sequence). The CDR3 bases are TGTGCCAGTAGTCCCGGGACAGGGTCTGAGAACACTGAAGCTTTCTTT. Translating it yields CASSPGTGSENTEAFF.

The CDR3 is CASSLRGGLNEQFF. Here the CDR3 DNA reads TGTGCCAGTAGTTTGCGGGGGGGCCTCAATGAGCAGTTCTTC. The chain uses TRBV19 and TRBJ2-1; 9 bases align to TRBD2. Germline CDR1 LNHDA, CDR2 SQIVND (reference sequence). The CDR3 spans 14 residues. The junction had 5 bases not matched to a gene; V was cut back by 5 bases and J by 6 bases.

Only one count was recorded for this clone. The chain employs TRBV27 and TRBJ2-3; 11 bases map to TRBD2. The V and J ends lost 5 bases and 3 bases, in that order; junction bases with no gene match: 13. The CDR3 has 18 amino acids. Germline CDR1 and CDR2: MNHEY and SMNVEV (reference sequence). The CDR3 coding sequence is TGTGCCAGCAGTCCGCGCCGCGGGACTAGCGGTAAAACAGATACGCAGTATTTT. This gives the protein CASSPRRGTSGKTDTQYF.

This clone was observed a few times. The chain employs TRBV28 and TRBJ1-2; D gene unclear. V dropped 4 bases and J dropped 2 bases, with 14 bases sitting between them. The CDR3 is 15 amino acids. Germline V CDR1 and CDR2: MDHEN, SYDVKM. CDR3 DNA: TGTGCCAGCAGTTCGGGGTTTTATGAAAACTATGGCTACACCTTC. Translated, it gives CASSSGFYENYGYTF.

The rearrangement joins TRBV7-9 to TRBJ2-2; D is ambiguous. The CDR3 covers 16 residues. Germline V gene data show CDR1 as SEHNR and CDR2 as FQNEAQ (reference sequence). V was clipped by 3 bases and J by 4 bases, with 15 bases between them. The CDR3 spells CASSFGIAPGTGELFF. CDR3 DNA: TGTGCCAGCAGCTTTGGTATAGCCCCGGGCACCGGGGAGCTGTTTTTT.

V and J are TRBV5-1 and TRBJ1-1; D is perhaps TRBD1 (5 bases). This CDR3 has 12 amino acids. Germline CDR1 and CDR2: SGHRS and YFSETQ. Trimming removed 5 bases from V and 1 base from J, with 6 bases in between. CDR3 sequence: CASRGGNTEAFF. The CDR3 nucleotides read TGCGCCAGCAGGGGGGGGAACACTGAAGCTTTCTTT.

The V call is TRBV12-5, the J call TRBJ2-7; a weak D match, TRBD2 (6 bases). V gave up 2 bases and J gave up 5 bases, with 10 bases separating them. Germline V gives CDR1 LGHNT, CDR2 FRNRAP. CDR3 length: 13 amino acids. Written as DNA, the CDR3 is TGTGCTAGTGGTTTGTCGGGGGACCACGAGCAGTACTTC. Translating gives CASGLSGDHEQYF.

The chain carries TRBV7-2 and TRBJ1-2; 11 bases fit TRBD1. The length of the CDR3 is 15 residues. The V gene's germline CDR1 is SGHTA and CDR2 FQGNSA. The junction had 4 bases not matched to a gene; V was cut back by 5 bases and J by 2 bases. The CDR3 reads CASSVGTGGNYGYTF. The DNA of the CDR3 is TGTGCCAGCAGCGTCGGGACAGGGGGAAACTATGGCTACACCTTC. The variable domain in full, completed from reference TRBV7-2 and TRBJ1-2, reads GAGVSQSPSNKVTEKGKDVELRCDPISGHTALYWYRQSLGQGLEFLIYFQGNSAPDKSGLPSDRFSAERTGGSVSTLTIQRTQQEDSAVYLCASSVGTGGNYGYTFGSGTRLTVV.

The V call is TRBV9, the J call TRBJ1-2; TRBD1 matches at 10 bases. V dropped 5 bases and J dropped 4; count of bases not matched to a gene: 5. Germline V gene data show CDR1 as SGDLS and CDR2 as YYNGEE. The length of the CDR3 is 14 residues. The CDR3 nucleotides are TGTGCCAGCAGTGGGACAGGGGCCGTCTATGGCTACACCTTC. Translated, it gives CASSGTGAVYGYTF.

CDR3 residues: CASSHDRNTEAFF. The CDR3 DNA reads TGTGCCAGCAGCCACGACAGGAACACTGAAGCTTTCTTT. The chain recombines TRBV9 with TRBJ1-1, with D maybe TRBD1 (5 bases). The length of the CDR3 is 13 residues. Looked up from germline, CDR1 is SGDLS and CDR2 is YYNGEE. V shed 4 bases and J shed 1 base, with 8 bases lying between them.

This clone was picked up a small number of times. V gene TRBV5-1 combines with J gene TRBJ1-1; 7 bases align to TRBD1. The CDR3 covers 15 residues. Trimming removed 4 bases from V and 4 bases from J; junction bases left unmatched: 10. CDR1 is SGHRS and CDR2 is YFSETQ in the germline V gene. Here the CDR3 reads CASSLTSTGVTEAFF. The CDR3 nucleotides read TGCGCCAGCAGCCTCACCTCCACAGGGGTCACTGAAGCTTTCTTT.

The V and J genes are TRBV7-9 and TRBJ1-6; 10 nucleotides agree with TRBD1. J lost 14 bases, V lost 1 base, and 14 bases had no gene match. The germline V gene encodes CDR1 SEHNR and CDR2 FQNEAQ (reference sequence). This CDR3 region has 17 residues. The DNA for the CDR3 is TGTGCCAGCAGCTTAGAGGTGGACGGACAGGGGGTTTGGGCCCTCCACTTT. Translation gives CASSLEVDGQGVWALHF.